A selection of T cell receptor beta chains follows, all from one sample in a study of response to subunit inactivated influenza vaccine. TCRdb re-called the RT-PCR reads through MiXCR, storing one row per CDR3 protein. The data hold 700,000 to 800,000 distinct CDR3 sequences, with approximately 17% observed a single time. Sequenced material: PBMCs from blood, taken about 5 days after vaccination. These receptors were taken from a middle-aged man who received an inactivated influenza vaccine. Both conserved end residues are part of each CDR3. D genes are given only for firm matches. A clone size is listed for some rows: how often the clone was seen (once, few, many), or a class if it is expanded.

size	V	J	D	CDR3	DNA
few	TRBV11-2	TRBJ2-2	.	CASSLVRGIRPGELFF	TGTGCCAGCAGCTTAGTCCGTGGGATCCGGCCCGGGGAGCTGTTTTTT
few	TRBV6-2/TRBV6-3	TRBJ2-7	.	CASNTPGTSSYEQYF	TGTGCCAGCAACACACCCGGGACATCATCCTACGAGCAGTACTTC
.	TRBV3-1	TRBJ2-1	TRBD2	CASSHTGLAVSNEQFF	TGTGCCAGCAGCCACACGGGACTAGCGGTGAGCAATGAGCAGTTCTTC
.	TRBV6-1	TRBJ2-2	TRBD1	CASRDRDAAPTGELFF	TGTGCCAGCAGGGACAGGGACGCTGCGCCCACCGGGGAGCTGTTTTTT
few	TRBV20-1	TRBJ1-5	TRBD1	CSAGPGGAYSNQPQHF	TGCAGTGCGGGCCCAGGGGGGGCCTATAGCAATCAGCCCCAGCATTTT
few	TRBV12-3/TRBV12-4	TRBJ2-3	.	CASSLWTTDTQYF	TGTGCCAGCAGTTTATGGACCACAGATACGCAGTATTTT
few	TRBV12-3/TRBV12-4	TRBJ2-5	TRBD2	CASNLAVQETQYF	TGTGCCAGCAACCTAGCGGTTCAAGAGACCCAGTACTTC
.	TRBV20-1	TRBJ2-3	TRBD2	CSARRAGGHNTQYF	TGCAGTGCTAGAAGAGCGGGGGGGCATAATACGCAGTATTTT
few	TRBV5-1	TRBJ2-7	.	CASTKTGAYEQYF	TGCGCCAGCACCAAAACTGGGGCCTACGAGCAGTACTTC
few	TRBV6-5	TRBJ2-7	.	CASSYEGAPSYEQYF	TGTGCCAGCAGTTACGAAGGGGCCCCCTCCTACGAGCAGTACTTC
few	TRBV6-4	TRBJ2-1	TRBD2	CASSSRAAGVNEQFF	TGTGCCAGCAGTAGTCGGGCAGCGGGAGTGAATGAGCAGTTCTTC
.	TRBV7-9	TRBJ2-7	TRBD1	CASSWGQVYEQYF	TGTGCCAGCAGCTGGGGACAGGTATACGAGCAGTACTTC
many	TRBV5-1	TRBJ2-7	.	CASSLDPKGEQYF	TGCGCCAGCAGCTTGGATCCTAAGGGGGAGCAGTACTTC
.	TRBV30	TRBJ2-7	TRBD1	CAWSVKGARYEQYF	TGTGCCTGGAGTGTCAAGGGGGCGAGGTACGAGCAGTACTTC
once	TRBV12-3/TRBV12-4	TRBJ1-2	.	CASSLNRLNKLTF	TGTGCCAGCAGTTTAAACAGGCTGAACAAGTTGACCTTC
.	TRBV4-3	TRBJ2-1	.	CASSIRDSQARNEQFF	TGCGCCAGCAGCATACGGGACTCACAGGCGCGGAATGAGCAGTTCTTC
.	TRBV2	TRBJ2-1	TRBD1	CATLGQGRLNEQFF	TGTGCCACCCTGGGACAGGGTAGGCTCAATGAGCAGTTCTTC
many	TRBV12-3/TRBV12-4	TRBJ1-5	TRBD1	CASSHRTGIQPQHF	TGTGCCAGCAGCCACAGGACAGGGATTCAGCCCCAGCATTTT
.	TRBV4-1	TRBJ2-3	TRBD2	CASSQELAGAIDTQYF	TGCGCCAGCAGCCAAGAACTAGCGGGAGCAATAGATACGCAGTATTTT
.	TRBV12-3/TRBV12-4	TRBJ2-1	TRBD2	CASTTGTSSNEQFF	TGTGCCAGCACGACCGGGACTAGCAGCAATGAGCAGTTCTTC
few	TRBV20-1	TRBJ2-1	.	CSARRDLYNEQFF	TGCAGTGCTCGCAGGGACCTCTACAATGAGCAGTTCTTC
once	TRBV2	TRBJ2-5	TRBD1	CASSGQGVETQYF	TGTGCCAGCAGTGGACAGGGGGTCGAGACCCAGTACTTC
.	TRBV12-3/TRBV12-4	TRBJ2-7	.	CASSPSRQITYEQYF	TGTGCCAGCAGTCCTTCCCGACAGATTACCTACGAGCAGTACTTC
.	TRBV4-3	TRBJ1-3	.	CASSQDVGVGNTIYF	TGCGCCAGCAGCCAAGATGTGGGGGTCGGGAACACCATATATTTT
.	TRBV11-2	TRBJ2-1	.	CASSLFQGDNEQFF	TGTGCCAGCAGCTTGTTTCAGGGTGACAATGAGCAGTTCTTC
.	TRBV5-5	TRBJ2-1	.	CASRLPGGGREQFF	TGTGCCAGCAGATTACCCGGCGGAGGGCGGGAGCAGTTCTTC
.	TRBV4-3	TRBJ2-2	.	CASSRWGGETGELFF	TGCGCCAGCAGCCGATGGGGAGGAGAAACCGGGGAGCTGTTTTTT
few	TRBV20-1	TRBJ2-1	TRBD2	CSARSLVAGANEQFF	TGCAGTGCTAGATCATTGGTAGCGGGGGCGAATGAGCAGTTCTTC
.	TRBV12-3/TRBV12-4	TRBJ1-6	.	CASSLVGPGANSPLHF	TGTGCCAGCAGTTTAGTGGGGCCAGGGGCCAATTCACCCCTCCACTTT
.	TRBV7-9	TRBJ2-4	TRBD2	CASSYPENGRAKNIQYF	TGTGCCAGCAGCTACCCGGAAAACGGGAGGGCCAAAAACATTCAGTACTTC
many	TRBV5-1	TRBJ2-7	.	CASSLSPPRDEQYF	TGCGCCAGCAGCTTGTCCCCTCCCAGAGACGAGCAGTACTTC
few	TRBV20-1	TRBJ1-5	.	CSAAGQNQPQHF	TGCAGTGCGGCCGGACAGAATCAGCCCCAGCATTTT
.	TRBV20-1	TRBJ2-1	.	CSARPRGPSYNEQFF	TGCAGTGCTAGGCCACGGGGGCCCTCCTACAATGAGCAGTTCTTC
few	TRBV4-2	TRBJ1-1	.	CASSQDSGINTEAFF	TGTGCCAGCAGCCAAGATTCGGGTATTAACACTGAAGCTTTCTTT
.	TRBV7-6	TRBJ2-1	TRBD1	CASSLAPWMGTGGNEQFF	TGTGCCAGCAGCTTAGCGCCTTGGATGGGGACAGGGGGAAATGAGCAGTTCTTC